This T cell receptor beta chain was sequenced for a study of cytomegalovirus exposure and HLA in healthy donors. The CDR3 totals 14 residues. The junction had 12 bases not matched to a gene; V was cut back by 10 bases and J by 4 bases. The germline V gene has CDR1 SGHDT and CDR2 YYEEEE. Findings of the study overall: High sensitivity and specificity were reportedly achieved when the classifier diagnosed cytomegalovirus status.

In regard to this clone: Antigen specificity is unknown.

The protocol was immunoSEQ multiplex PCR, while the TCRdb copy is restricted to in-frame clones and leaves out a portion. The sample comprises over 200,000 clones, about 92% of which are singletons, and approximately 3% rests with the top ten. The sequencing input was PBMCs. This chain connects TRBV5-6 to TRBJ1-1, with 8 bases lining up with TRBD1. The sequence came from a woman in her 30s in good health and CMV-seronegative. The CDR3 DNA follows: TGTGCCGGCTACCCCAGGGGGCAGATCACTGAAGCTTTCTTT. It translates to CAGYPRGQITEAFF.